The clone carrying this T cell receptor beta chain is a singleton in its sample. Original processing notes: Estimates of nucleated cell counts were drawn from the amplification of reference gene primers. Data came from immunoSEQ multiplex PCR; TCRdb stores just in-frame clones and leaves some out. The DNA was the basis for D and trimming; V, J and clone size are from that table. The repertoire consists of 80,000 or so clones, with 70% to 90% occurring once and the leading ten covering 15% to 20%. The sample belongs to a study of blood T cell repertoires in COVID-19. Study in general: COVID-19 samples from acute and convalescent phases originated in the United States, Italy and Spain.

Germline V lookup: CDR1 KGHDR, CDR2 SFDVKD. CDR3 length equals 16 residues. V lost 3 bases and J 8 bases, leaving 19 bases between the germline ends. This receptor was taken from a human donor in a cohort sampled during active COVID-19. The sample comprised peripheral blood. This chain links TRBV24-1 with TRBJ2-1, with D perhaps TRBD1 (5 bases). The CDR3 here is CATSDPRPTGLHEQFF. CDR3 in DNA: TGTGCCACCAGTGATCCCCGACCAACAGGATTGCATGAGCAGTTCTTC.